What follows are 3 T cell receptor beta chains derived from one specimen sequenced in a study of T cells after yellow fever vaccination. TCRdb processed the 5' RACE reads anew with MiXCR; each CDR3 protein has one entry. The repertoire holds 400,000 or so distinct CDR3 sequences, with roughly 6.1% as singletons. The sequencing here drew on PBMCs, taken 5 days after the yellow fever booster vaccination. The source is a man aged 25-45 years who received the YFV17D yellow fever vaccine.

This clonotype occurred many times. The CDR3 region is CASSLARTSSGYEQYF. Written as DNA, the CDR3 is TGTGCCAGCAGCTTAGCCCGGACTAGCTCGGGATACGAGCAGTACTTC. This chain links TRBV7-2 with TRBJ2-7, with 8 positions matching TRBD2. Unmatched junction bases numbered 8, after V lost 0 bases and J lost 4 bases. Germline assignment: CDR1 SGHTA and CDR2 FQGNSA. There are 16 residues in the CDR3.

This clonotype appeared a few times. This rearrangement joins TRBV19 to TRBJ2-1; weak D call: TRBD1 (6 bases). The CDR3 length is 14 residues. V was pared by 3 bases and J by 3 bases, with 9 bases between. The germline gives CDR1 LNHDA, CDR2 SQIVND (reference sequence). The CDR3 DNA reads as TGTGCCAGTAGTATCACAGGGTTCTACAATGAGCAGTTCTTC. This codes for CASSITGFYNEQFF. Full variable domain (remainder filled in from reference TRBV19 and TRBJ2-1): DGGITQSPKYLFRKEGQNVTLSCEQNLNHDAMYWYRQDPGQGLRLIYYSQIVNDFQKGDIAEGYSVSREKKESFPLTVTSAQKNPTAFYLCASSITGFYNEQFFGPGTRLTVL.

This clonotype was seen more than once but under ten times. V usage is TRBV12-3 or TRBV12-4 and J usage is TRBJ2-1; 9 bases are shared with TRBD1. V lost 6 bases to trimming and J lost 3 bases; unmatched junction nucleotides: 6. The length of the CDR3 is 15 residues. For the CDR3, the DNA is TGTGCCAGCAGAACCGGGACAGGGCACTACAATGAGCAGTTCTTC. Protein: CASRTGTGHYNEQFF.